These T cell receptor beta chains were read from a single sample in a study of shared clonotypes between healthy human individuals. Produced via immunoSEQ multiplex PCR; TCRdb's table is partial and in-frame only. The sample consists of about 1.9 million clones, around 93% of them appearing once. Source material: naive CD8+ T cells from PBMCs. These receptors were obtained from a young man in good health. Some clones in this sample may be carry-over from other donors' samples. Each CDR3 is given with its conserved first and last residue. D genes are given only for firm matches. For some rows the clone size is stated as once, few or many, or as a class when expanded; others skip it.

>TRBJ1-2|NA|TRBV5-6|14|NA
TGTGCCAGCAGCGGACCGGGCCCCAACTATGGCTACACCTTC
CASSGPGPNYGYTF
>TRBJ1-2|TRBD1|TRBV28|15|once
TGTGCCAGCAGTTTCTATTGGACAGGGGGCTATGGCTACACCTTC
CASSFYWTGGYGYTF
>TRBJ2-7|NA|TRBV28|13|once
TGTGCCAGCAGTTGGGGGACTTCTAGTCTGCAGTACTTC
CASSWGTSSLQYF
>TRBJ2-7|NA|TRBV27|15|NA
TGTGCCAGCAGCCCGGTGCCGAGCCTCCGGTACGAGCAGTACTTC
CASSPVPSLRYEQYF
>TRBJ2-1|NA|TRBV19|12|NA
TGTGCCAGTAGGACTGGATTCAATGAGCAGTTCTTC
CASRTGFNEQFF
>TRBJ2-1|TRBD2|TRBV10-1|15|NA
TGCGCCAGCAGTGAGTCCGGACTAGCGGGAGAGGAGCAGTTCTTC
CASSESGLAGEEQFF
>TRBJ2-7|NA|TRBV5-1|12|once
TGCGCCAGCAGCGATCTGACCTACGAGCAGTACTTC
CASSDLTYEQYF
>TRBJ2-7|TRBD1|TRBV27|16|once
TGTGCCAGCAGTCCCCACGACAGGGGGCGCGGGTACGAGCAGTACTTC
CASSPHDRGRGYEQYF
>TRBJ1-2|NA|TRBV6-5|14|NA
TGTGCCAGCAGTTACTCGGAGGGAGGTTACGGCTACACCTTC
CASSYSEGGYGYTF
>TRBJ1-2|NA|TRBV28|17|NA
TGTGCCAGCCATCAGCCGAGGGGGGGTCGGGAAAACTATGGCTACACCTTC
CASHQPRGGRENYGYTF
>TRBJ2-7|TRBD1|TRBV5-1|16|NA
TGCGCCAGCAGCTTGGAACTACAGGGGGTACCCTACGAGCAGTACTTC
CASSLELQGVPYEQYF
>TRBJ2-1|NA|TRBV4-1|13|NA
TGCGCCAGCAGCCAAGTACAGGACAATGAGCAGTTCTTC
CASSQVQDNEQFF
>TRBJ2-3|TRBD2|TRBV7-9|16|NA
TGTGCCAGCAGCCTGTTGGGGAGGGCCGTCTCAGATACGCAGTATTTT
CASSLLGRAVSDTQYF
>TRBJ1-2|TRBD1|TRBV27|17|NA
TGTGCCAGCAGTTTCCAAACCCCCGTCAGGGGGCATTTGGGCTACACCTTC
CASSFQTPVRGHLGYTF
>TRBJ2-1|TRBD2|TRBV6-4|16|NA
TGTGCCAGCAGTGCCTCAGCGGGAGGGCCTTTCAATGAGCAGTTCTTC
CASSASAGGPFNEQFF
>TRBJ1-1|NA|TRBV30|16|once
TGTGCCTGGAGTGCCGGGATCAGGGGCTTTGGAACTGAAGCTTTCTTT
CAWSAGIRGFGTEAFF
>TRBJ2-2|NA|TRBV27|14|once
TGTGCCAGCATCCCAGCGGCGAACACCGGGGAGCTGTTTTTT
CASIPAANTGELFF
>TRBJ1-4|TRBD1|TRBV4-1|15|NA
TGCGCCAGCAGCCAAGACAGGGGGTTGGATGAAAAACTGTTTTTT
CASSQDRGLDEKLFF
>TRBJ2-7|NA|TRBV7-9|13|NA
TGTGCCAGCAGCTTTGGACAGAGCTACGAGCAGTACTTC
CASSFGQSYEQYF
>TRBJ1-2|TRBD1|TRBV28|15|NA
TGTGCCAGCTTAGCGTTTAGGACAGGAGATTATGGCTACACCTTC
CASLAFRTGDYGYTF
>TRBJ2-5|TRBD1|TRBV4-1|17|NA
TGCGCCAGCAGCCAGAGGGGGAGACAGGGGGTTCAAGAGACCCAGTACTTC
CASSQRGRQGVQETQYF
>TRBJ2-1|TRBD1|TRBV5-6|13|NA
TGTGCCAGCAGCTCGGGACAGCCCAATGAGCAGTTCTTC
CASSSGQPNEQFF
>TRBJ2-7|NA|TRBV7-9|13|few
TGTGCCAGCAGCCCCCGGGACGGCTACGAGCAGTACTTC
CASSPRDGYEQYF
>TRBJ2-1|TRBD2|TRBV7-9|16|NA
TGTGCCAGCAGCCGCTGGGGACTAGCGGGATACAATGAGCAGTTCTTC
CASSRWGLAGYNEQFF
>TRBJ2-1|NA|TRBV28|13|NA
TGTGCCAGCAGTTTTTCCCAGGACAATGAGCAGTTCTTC
CASSFSQDNEQFF
>TRBJ1-1|NA|TRBV27|14|few
TGTGCCAGCAGTTTATCAGGAATGAACACTGAAGCTTTCTTT
CASSLSGMNTEAFF
>TRBJ2-7|NA|TRBV11-1|14|once
TGTGCCAGCAGCTTAGCAATGCCCCAGGGCGAGCAGTACTTC
CASSLAMPQGEQYF
>TRBJ2-2|TRBD1|TRBV27|16|NA
TGTGCCAGCAGTTCCAAGGGGGGACAGGACTTCGGGGAGCTGTTTTTT
CASSSKGGQDFGELFF
>TRBJ2-5|NA|TRBV7-9|19|NA
TGTGCCAGCAGCTTAGTGGGGGGCACAGTACTCTGGACTCAAGAGACCCAGTACTTC
CASSLVGGTVLWTQETQYF
>TRBJ2-7|TRBD2|TRBV27|16|NA
TGTGCCAGCAGTCCCTCGCTAGCGGCGAGCTCCTACGAGCAGTACTTC
CASSPSLAASSYEQYF
>TRBJ2-7|NA|TRBV19|14|NA
TGTGCCAGTAGTTGGGGAGGGGGCACCTACGAGCAGTACTTC
CASSWGGGTYEQYF
>TRBJ2-2|TRBD2|TRBV29-1|15|NA
TGCAGCGTTGAGGACCGGGAGGGTGACACCGGGGAGCTGTTTTTT
CSVEDREGDTGELFF
>TRBJ1-3|NA|TRBV25-1|14|NA
TGTGCCAGCAGTGACCCTCAGCAAGGAAACACCATATATTTT
CASSDPQQGNTIYF
>TRBJ1-2|NA|TRBV29-1|14|NA
TGCAGCGTTGGACCGGGTGGAACTAACTATGGCTACACCTTC
CSVGPGGTNYGYTF
>TRBJ2-3|TRBD2|TRBV27|18|NA
TGTGCCAGCAGTTTAGGACTAGCGGGAGCCACGAGGGCAGATACGCAGTATTTT
CASSLGLAGATRADTQYF
>TRBJ1-1|TRBD1|TRBV28|15|NA
TGTGCCAGCAGCTGGACAGGGGGGTTGAACACTGAAGCTTTCTTT
CASSWTGGLNTEAFF
>TRBJ1-2|NA|TRBV5-4|12|few
TGTGCCAGCAGCAACGCTAACTATGGCTACACCTTC
CASSNANYGYTF
>TRBJ2-7|NA|TRBV7-9|14|NA
TGTGCCAGCAGATACGGGGAGCAGGGTGACGAGCAGTACTTC
CASRYGEQGDEQYF
>TRBJ2-7|NA|TRBV28|14|NA
TGTGCCAGCAGTTTACGGGGAGGAGGTTACGAGCAGTACTTC
CASSLRGGGYEQYF
>TRBJ1-3|TRBD1|TRBV28|16|NA
TGTGCCAGCACCCGGGACAGAACTATCTCTGGAAACACCATATATTTT
CASTRDRTISGNTIYF
>TRBJ1-2|TRBD1|TRBV28|18|NA
TGTGCCAGCAGTTCCCCCGGGACAGGAGAAACTATTAACTATGGCTACACCTTC
CASSSPGTGETINYGYTF
>TRBJ2-7|NA|TRBV9|14|NA
TGTGCCAGCAGCGTTCAGGGTGGTCCCTACGAGCAGTACTTC
CASSVQGGPYEQYF